These 32 T cell receptor beta chains share one sample of origin, sequenced in a study of T cell changes during pregnancy in multiple sclerosis. This table comes from immunoSEQ multiplex PCR, and its TCRdb copy is limited to in-frame clones, with some not included. The data hold 55,000 to 65,000 clones, with around 90% observed a single time. The sample in question was peripheral blood, obtained in the first trimester of pregnancy. These receptors were collected from a female donor in good health, enrolled as a control in a pregnancy study.

CDR3 DNA sequence: TGTGCCAGCAGTCCCTCAGGGACAGGGGGCTTCGGAAATACGCAGTATTTT. Translated, it gives CASSPSGTGGFGNTQYF. The genes are TRBV27 and TRBJ2-3; 12 nucleotides match TRBD1. The CDR3 spans 17 residues. Per germline, CDR1 MNHEY and CDR2 SMNVEV (reference sequence). V lost 5 bases to trimming and J lost 7 bases; unmatched junction nucleotides: 13.

The chain couples TRBV6-5 to TRBJ1-2; a possible D gene is TRBD1 (5 bases). From germline, CDR1 is MNHEY and CDR2 SVGAGI. This CDR3 spans 13 amino acids. The V gene lost 3 bases and the J gene lost 8 bases, with 13 bases spanning the gap. The CDR3 is CASSYFKGRGYTF. CDR3 in DNA: TGTGCCAGCAGTTATTTTAAGGGGCGCGGCTACACCTTC.

The chain carries TRBV5-5 and TRBJ1-4; the match to TRBD1 covers 8 bases. The CDR3 spans 13 residues. The junction had 4 bases not matched to a gene; V was cut back by 4 bases and J by 8 bases. CDR1 is SGHKS, CDR2 YYEKEE, per germline (reference sequence). The CDR3: CASSRDRREKLFF. The CDR3 DNA reads as TGTGCCAGCAGCCGGGACAGGAGGGAAAAACTGTTTTTT.

V and J are TRBV9 and TRBJ2-1; the match to TRBD2 covers 9 bases. The germline V gene encodes CDR1 SGDLS and CDR2 YYNGEE. The CDR3 has 16 amino acids. The J segment lost 2 bases and the V segment lost 3 bases, leaving 6 bases of the junction unmatched. CDR3 nucleotide sequence: TGTGCCAGCAGCGGAGGGTTAGCGGGGGCCTACAATGAGCAGTTCTTC. Its protein is CASSGGLAGAYNEQFF.

This sequence joins TRBV2 and TRBJ1-2; D is unresolved. V was shortened by 5 bases and J by 3 bases, with 16 bases between the two germline ends. The germline V gene encodes CDR1 SNHLY and CDR2 FYNNEI. The CDR3 length is 15 residues. CDR3 loop: CASSRNHGSDYGYTF. CDR3 nucleotides: TGTGCCAGCAGTCGTAATCACGGGTCCGACTATGGCTACACCTTC.

This clone was seen a few times. This sequence joins TRBV2 and TRBJ1-1; TRBD1 is a possible D gene (5 bases). CDR1 is SNHLY and CDR2 is FYNNEI in the germline V gene. The CDR3 has 13 amino acids. Trimming stripped 6 bases from V and 4 bases from J, with 12 bases between. The CDR3 loop reads CASRGHPSTEAFF. The CDR3 DNA follows: TGTGCCAGCAGAGGACACCCGAGCACTGAAGCTTTCTTT.

The gene calls are TRBV27 and TRBJ2-7; 8 bases fit TRBD2. CDR3 length: 14 residues. Losses at the gene ends were 6 bases for V and 6 bases for J; bases not matched to a gene: 10. From germline, CDR1 is MNHEY and CDR2 SMNVEV (reference sequence). CDR3: CASRLAGSSFEQYF. The CDR3 DNA reads as TGTGCCAGCAGATTAGCGGGGAGCTCTTTCGAGCAGTACTTC.

CDR3 sequence: CASSQVGGWQETQYF. For the CDR3, the DNA is TGCGCCAGCAGCCAAGTGGGGGGTTGGCAAGAGACCCAGTACTTC. The chain combines TRBV4-3 with TRBJ2-5, with D possibly matching TRBD2 (6 bases). Germline loops: CDR1 LGHNA, CDR2 YSLEER. Trimming took off 1 base at V and 2 bases at J, with 11 bases between the two ends. CDR3 length: 15 residues.

The chain has TRBV30 and TRBJ1-2; D is uncertain. Germline assignment: CDR1 GTSNPN and CDR2 SVGIG (reference sequence). The CDR3 is 13 amino acids. Trimming took 1 base from V and 1 from J, leaving 7 bases between them. The CDR3 sequence: CAWSATFNYGYTF. In DNA, the CDR3 is TGTGCCTGGAGTGCGACTTTTAACTATGGCTACACCTTC.

This clone was seen only once. The chain carries TRBV9 and TRBJ1-3; maybe TRBD1 (6 bases). The V end was cut by 4 bases, the J end by 1 base, with 24 bases between. Germline-derived CDR1 and CDR2 are SGDLS and YYNGEE. CDR3 length: 19 residues. The chain's CDR3 is CASSRWAAGQSDSGNTIYF. In DNA, the CDR3 is TGTGCCAGCAGCCGGTGGGCAGCGGGACAATCGGATTCTGGAAACACCATATATTTT.

The J gene is TRBJ2-7, the V gene TRBV6-5; TRBD2 might be the D (6 bases). Per the germline V gene, CDR1 is MNHEY and CDR2 is SVGAGI. Deletions cut 0 bases from V and 3 bases from J, with 9 bases between. The CDR3 extends over 14 amino acids. DNA for the CDR3: TGTGCCAGCAGTTACTCGGGCGGGATCTACGAGCAGTACTTC. Encoded protein: CASSYSGGIYEQYF.

V and J are TRBV6-5 and TRBJ1-2, with D hard to call. V was cut by 5 bases and J by 4 bases, with 14 bases left in between. The germline V gene has CDR1 MNHEY and CDR2 SVGAGI. The CDR3 length is 14 residues. This chain's CDR3 is CASSTTGGLYGYTF. The CDR3 DNA is TGTGCCAGCAGTACCACCGGTGGTCTCTATGGCTACACCTTC.

The chain is built from TRBV9 and TRBJ2-2, with 8 bases lining up with TRBD1. V was clipped by 3 bases and J by 1 base; unmatched bases: 5. The CDR3 is 16 residues long. CDR1 is SGDLS and CDR2 is YYNGEE in the germline V gene. The chain's CDR3 is CASSGVQGVNTGELFF. CDR3 coding DNA: TGTGCCAGCAGCGGGGTACAGGGGGTGAACACCGGGGAGCTGTTTTTT.

V is TRBV10-2 and J is TRBJ1-1; D gene unclear. V was trimmed by 10 bases and J by 3 bases, leaving 18 bases between them. This CDR3 spans 14 amino acids. Germline loops: CDR1 WSHSY, CDR2 SAAADI. The CDR3 protein is CATFPGGRDTEAFF. DNA of the CDR3: TGCGCCACCTTCCCGGGAGGAAGGGACACTGAAGCTTTCTTT.

The chain joins TRBV7-3 to TRBJ2-3; 10 nucleotides line up with TRBD2. This CDR3 has 17 residues. CDR1 and CDR2 from the germline V gene are SGHTA and FQGTGA. With V trimmed by 3 bases and J by 3 bases, 9 bases remained unmatched. This CDR3 is CASSFRGVSGGTDTQYF. DNA for the CDR3: TGTGCCAGCAGCTTCCGGGGTGTTAGCGGGGGGACAGATACGCAGTATTTT.

V and J are TRBV2 and TRBJ2-5, with TRBD2 identical over 7 bases. Trimming cost V 7 bases and J 5 bases; bases outside gene matches: 7. The CDR3 is 13 amino acids. CDR1 is SNHLY, CDR2 FYNNEI, per germline. CDR3 bases: TGTGCCAGCACCCCCGGAGCGGGGGAGACCCAGTACTTC. It specifies CASTPGAGETQYF.

CDR3 loop: CASRSQGSGNTIYF. The CDR3 nucleotides are TGTGCCAGCAGATCCCAGGGATCTGGAAACACCATATATTTT. The gene calls are TRBV6-5 and TRBJ1-3, with D perhaps TRBD1 (5 bases). The CDR3 totals 14 residues. V was clipped by 6 bases and J by 1 base, with 10 bases between them. The V gene's germline CDR1 is MNHEY and CDR2 SVGAGI.

The chain recombines TRBV28 with TRBJ1-3, with D unresolved. CDR1 is MDHEN and CDR2 is SYDVKM in the germline V gene. This CDR3 region has 16 residues. The ends were cut back, 3 bases at V and 0 bases at J, with 12 bases in the middle. The DNA for the CDR3 is TGTGCCAGCAGTTTGTCTATGGAGCCCTCTGGAAACACCATATATTTT. This sequence encodes CASSLSMEPSGNTIYF.

The V and J genes are TRBV7-9 and TRBJ2-5; the D is unclear. The CDR3 is 14 amino acids. The V gene lost 1 base and the J gene lost 2 bases, with 8 bases spanning the gap. Germline assignment: CDR1 SEHNR and CDR2 FQNEAQ (reference sequence). The CDR3: CASSLVSSQETQYF. The CDR3 DNA follows: TGTGCCAGCAGCTTAGTTTCCAGTCAAGAGACCCAGTACTTC.

V and J are TRBV30 and TRBJ1-2; no firm D call. CDR3 length: 14 amino acids. The V gene lost 0 bases and the J gene lost 4 bases, with 12 bases spanning the gap. Germline V gene sequence: CDR1 GTSNPN, CDR2 SVGIG (reference sequence). This CDR3 is CAWSVSPVLYGYTF. The CDR3 DNA reads TGTGCCTGGAGTGTATCCCCGGTCCTCTATGGCTACACCTTC.

In the case of this clone: The sample has other DNA sequences that encode this CDR3 too. The V gene is TRBV6-4, the J gene TRBJ2-1; 10 bases align to TRBD2. CDR1 and CDR2 (germline): MRHNA, SNTAGT. The CDR3 consists of 15 residues. V trimming: 0 bases; J trimming: 4 bases; junction bases outside the gene matches: 0. This chain's CDR3 is CASSDSAGGYNEQFF. In DNA, the CDR3 is TGTGCCAGCAGTGACTCAGCGGGAGGGTACAATGAGCAGTTCTTC.

The chain is built from TRBV5-4 and TRBJ2-7; the match to TRBD2 covers 11 bases. The CDR3 consists of 16 residues. CDR1 and CDR2 from the germline V gene are SGHNT and YYREEE (reference sequence). With 2 bases clipped from V and 0 bases from J, the junction kept 4 bases outside the gene matches. DNA for the CDR3: TGTGCCAGCAGCTTTAGCGGGGGGGCTAGCTCCTACGAGCAGTACTTC. The encoded protein is CASSFSGGASSYEQYF. Looking up the rest from reference TRBV5-4 and TRBJ2-7 gives the full variable domain: ETGVTQSPTHLIKTRGQQVTLRCSSQSGHNTVSWYQQALGQGPQFIFQYYREEENGRGNFPPRFSGLQFPNYSSELNVNALELDDSALYLCASSFSGGASSYEQYFGPGTRLTVT.

The chain couples TRBV7-2 to TRBJ2-1; tentatively, D is TRBD2 (6 bases). The germline CDR1 and CDR2 sequences are SGHTA and FQGNSA. The CDR3 has 15 amino acids. V lost 5 bases and J 5 bases, leaving 16 bases between the germline ends. CDR3 nucleotides: TGTGCCAGCAGCCAATGGAGGGCTGTACACAATGAGCAGTTCTTC. Translation gives CASSQWRAVHNEQFF.

The chain carries TRBV7-9 and TRBJ2-3; 10 positions agree with TRBD2. V shed 4 bases and J 3 bases; nucleotides not matched to a gene: 4. The CDR3 is 15 amino acids. Germline assignment: CDR1 SEHNR and CDR2 FQNEAQ (reference sequence). Here the CDR3 DNA reads TGTGCCAGCAGCTGGACAGCGGGAGGGACAGATACGCAGTATTTT. It specifies CASSWTAGGTDTQYF. The full variable domain, its missing parts supplied by reference TRBV7-9 and TRBJ2-3, is DTGVSQNPRHKITKRGQNVTFRCDPISEHNRLYWYRQTLGQGPEFLTYFQNEAQLEKSRLLSDRFSAERPKGSFSTLEIQRTEQGDSAMYLCASSWTAGGTDTQYFGPGTRLTVL.

This clone was recorded only once. This chain joins TRBV6-8 and TRBJ1-3, with D possibly TRBD1 on 6 matching bases. V lost 4 bases, J lost 4 bases, and 17 bases lay in between. The germline V gene has CDR1 MNHGY and CDR2 SAAAGT. The CDR3 has 16 residues. The DNA of the CDR3 is TGTGCCAGCAGTTCCCCTCTGGACAGTCCAGGAAACACCATATATTTT. The encoded protein is CASSSPLDSPGNTIYF.

The gene calls are TRBV6-1 and TRBJ2-5, with 9 bases fitting TRBD1. J lost 5 bases, V lost 6 bases, and 4 bases had no gene match. The germline CDR1 and CDR2 sequences are MNHNS and SASEGT. CDR3 length: 13 residues. CDR3 residues: CASRGQGGETQYF. CDR3 coding DNA: TGTGCCAGCAGGGGACAGGGTGGGGAGACCCAGTACTTC.

This clone was picked up one time. The chain recombines TRBV7-2 with TRBJ2-2, with D unresolved. This CDR3 is built from 14 residues. The ends were cut back, 0 bases at V and 5 bases at J, with 7 bases in the middle. Germline V CDR1 and CDR2: SGHTA, FQGNSA. CDR3 bases: TGTGCCAGCAGCTTAGCGCGGCAAACCGGGGAGCTGTTTTTT. This sequence encodes CASSLARQTGELFF. The full variable domain, in which reference TRBV7-2 and TRBJ2-2 provide the parts outside the CDR3, is GAGVSQSPSNKVTEKGKDVELRCDPISGHTALYWYRQSLGQGLEFLIYFQGNSAPDKSGLPSDRFSAERTGGSVSTLTIQRTQQEDSAVYLCASSLARQTGELFFGEGSRLTVL.

The rearrangement uses TRBV11-3 and TRBJ1-1; the match to TRBD1 covers 8 bases. The CDR3 has 13 residues. Trimming at V came to 7 bases and at J to 3 bases, leaving 4 bases not matched to a gene. Germline lookup yields CDR1 SGHNT and CDR2 YENEEA. The CDR3 nucleotides are TGTGCCAGCAAGCAGGGGGCCGACACTGAAGCTTTCTTT. It yields the protein CASKQGADTEAFF.

V usage is TRBV7-9 and J usage is TRBJ1-1; D is unclear. Trimming shortened V by 1 base and J by 3 bases, and 15 bases separated the two germline ends. The CDR3 runs to 16 residues. Germline values: CDR1 SEHNR, CDR2 FQNEAQ (reference sequence). The CDR3 DNA reads as TGTGCCAGCAGCTTAGGCATGGGTCGGGAGGACACTGAAGCTTTCTTT. It yields the protein CASSLGMGREDTEAFF.

The chain combines TRBV6-5 with TRBJ1-1, with D possibly being TRBD1 (5 bases). Germline values: CDR1 MNHEY, CDR2 SVGAGI. The V end was cut by 0 bases, the J end by 2 bases, with 10 bases between. CDR3 length: 15 amino acids. CDR3 sequence (DNA): TGTGCCAGCAGTTACTCGACCCAGGGTAACACTGAAGCTTTCTTT. This sequence encodes CASSYSTQGNTEAFF.

This sequence joins TRBV19 and TRBJ2-7, with 7 bases identical to TRBD1. From germline, CDR1 is LNHDA and CDR2 SQIVND (reference sequence). Unmatched junction bases numbered 5, after V lost 1 base and J lost 2 bases. This CDR3 has 15 amino acids. The CDR3 coding sequence is TGTGCCAGTAGTATAGGGACAGGCGGCACCTACGAGCAGTACTTC. Amino acids: CASSIGTGGTYEQYF. Full variable domain (rest looked up from reference TRBV19 and TRBJ2-7): DGGITQSPKYLFRKEGQNVTLSCEQNLNHDAMYWYRQDPGQGLRLIYYSQIVNDFQKGDIAEGYSVSREKKESFPLTVTSAQKNPTAFYLCASSIGTGGTYEQYFGPGTRLTVT.

The chain couples TRBV15 to TRBJ2-1; TRBD1 aligns across 9 bases. Germline V CDR1 and CDR2: LNHNV, YYDKDF (reference sequence). This CDR3 is 18 amino acids long. Trimming at V came to 3 bases and at J to 0 bases, leaving 9 bases not matched to a gene. Written as DNA, the CDR3 is TGTGCCACCAGCAGTCTAGGACAGGGGCAAAGCTCCTACAATGAGCAGTTCTTC. Protein product: CATSSLGQGQSSYNEQFF.